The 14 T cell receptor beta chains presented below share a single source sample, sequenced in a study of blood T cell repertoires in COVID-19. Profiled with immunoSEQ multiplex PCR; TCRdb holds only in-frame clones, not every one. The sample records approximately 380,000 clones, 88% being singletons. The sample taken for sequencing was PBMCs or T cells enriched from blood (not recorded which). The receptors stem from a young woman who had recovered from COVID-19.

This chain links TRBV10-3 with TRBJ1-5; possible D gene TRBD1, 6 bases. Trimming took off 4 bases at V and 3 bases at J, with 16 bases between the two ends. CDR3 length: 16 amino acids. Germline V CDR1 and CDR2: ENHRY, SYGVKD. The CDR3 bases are TGTGCCATCAGTGGGACTCCCGGACAGAACAATCAGCCCCAGCATTTT. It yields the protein CAISGTPGQNNQPQHF.

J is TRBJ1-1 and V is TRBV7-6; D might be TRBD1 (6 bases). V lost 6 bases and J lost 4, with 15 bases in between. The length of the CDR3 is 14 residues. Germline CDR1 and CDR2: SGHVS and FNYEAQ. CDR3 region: CASSDGTPGTEAFF. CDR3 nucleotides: TGTGCCAGCAGTGACGGGACACCTGGCACTGAAGCTTTCTTT.

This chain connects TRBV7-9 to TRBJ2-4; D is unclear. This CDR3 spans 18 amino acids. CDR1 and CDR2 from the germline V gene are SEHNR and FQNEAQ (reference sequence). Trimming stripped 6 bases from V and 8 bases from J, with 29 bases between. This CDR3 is CASSSLQTELPLKDIQYF. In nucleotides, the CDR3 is TGTGCCAGCAGTTCACTCCAGACGGAGCTCCCTTTAAAGGACATTCAGTACTTC.

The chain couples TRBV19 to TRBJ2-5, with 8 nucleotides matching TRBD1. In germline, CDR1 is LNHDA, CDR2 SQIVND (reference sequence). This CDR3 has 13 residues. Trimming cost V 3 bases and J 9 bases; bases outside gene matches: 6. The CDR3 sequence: CASSIGQGRSQYF. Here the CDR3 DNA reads TGTGCCAGTAGTATCGGACAGGGTAGGTCCCAGTACTTC.

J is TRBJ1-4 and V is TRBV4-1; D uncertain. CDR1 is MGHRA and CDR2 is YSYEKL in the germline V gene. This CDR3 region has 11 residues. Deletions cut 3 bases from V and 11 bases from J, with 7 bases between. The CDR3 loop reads CASSQQRKLFF. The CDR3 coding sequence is TGCGCCAGCAGCCAGCAACGGAAACTGTTTTTT.

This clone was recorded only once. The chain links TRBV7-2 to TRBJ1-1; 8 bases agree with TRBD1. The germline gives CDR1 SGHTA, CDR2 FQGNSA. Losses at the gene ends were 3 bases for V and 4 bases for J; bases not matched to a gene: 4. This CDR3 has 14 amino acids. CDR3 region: CASSFQGARTEAFF. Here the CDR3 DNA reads TGTGCCAGCAGCTTCCAGGGGGCGCGCACTGAAGCTTTCTTT.

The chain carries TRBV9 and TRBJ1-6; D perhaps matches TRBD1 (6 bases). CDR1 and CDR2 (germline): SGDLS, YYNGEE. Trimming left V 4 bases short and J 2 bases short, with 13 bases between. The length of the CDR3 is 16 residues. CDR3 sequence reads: CASSPLDRTYNSPLHF. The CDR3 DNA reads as TGTGCCAGCAGCCCTCTGGACAGAACCTATAATTCACCCCTCCACTTT.

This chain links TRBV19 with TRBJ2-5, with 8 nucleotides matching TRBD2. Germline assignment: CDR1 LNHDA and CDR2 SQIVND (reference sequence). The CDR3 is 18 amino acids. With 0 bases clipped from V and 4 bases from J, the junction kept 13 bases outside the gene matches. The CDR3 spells CASSIDLDRGGSGETQYF. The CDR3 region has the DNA TGTGCCAGTAGTATAGATCTAGATCGGGGGGGCTCGGGAGAGACCCAGTACTTC.

The CDR3 here is CASSRLERSGTEAFF. In nucleotides, the CDR3 is TGCGCCAGCAGCCGCCTGGAGAGGTCGGGCACTGAAGCTTTCTTT. The chain is built from TRBV5-1 and TRBJ1-1, with unresolved D. The germline CDR1 and CDR2 sequences are SGHRS and YFSETQ. V was trimmed by 4 bases and J by 4 bases, leaving 17 bases between them. CDR3 size: 15 residues.

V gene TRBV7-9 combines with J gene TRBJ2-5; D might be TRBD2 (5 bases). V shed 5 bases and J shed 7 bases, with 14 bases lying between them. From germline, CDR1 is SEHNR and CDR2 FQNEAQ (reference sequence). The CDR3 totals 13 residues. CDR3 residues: CASSESGIRTQYF. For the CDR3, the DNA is TGTGCCAGCAGCGAATCGGGAATCCGGACCCAGTACTTC. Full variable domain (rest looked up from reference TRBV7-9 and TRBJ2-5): DTGVSQNPRHKITKRGQNVTFRCDPISEHNRLYWYRQTLGQGPEFLTYFQNEAQLEKSRLLSDRFSAERPKGSFSTLEIQRTEQGDSAMYLCASSESGIRTQYFGPGTRLLVL.

The DNA of the CDR3 is TGTGCCACCTTACCACGAGGGGGACGGGATCAGCCCCAGCATTTT. The encoded protein is CATLPRGGRDQPQHF. The rearrangement uses TRBV19 and TRBJ1-5; TRBD1 might be the D (6 bases). The germline V and J ends were trimmed by 10 bases and 5 bases, with 21 bases remaining between them. CDR3 size: 15 residues. Germline CDR1 and CDR2: LNHDA and SQIVND (reference sequence).

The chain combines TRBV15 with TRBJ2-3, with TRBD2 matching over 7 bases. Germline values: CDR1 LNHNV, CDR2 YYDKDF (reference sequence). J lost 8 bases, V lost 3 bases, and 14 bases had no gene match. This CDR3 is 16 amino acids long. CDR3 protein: CATSRPSGLPSGTQYF. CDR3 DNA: TGTGCCACCAGCAGGCCCTCGGGACTACCCAGTGGTACGCAGTATTTT. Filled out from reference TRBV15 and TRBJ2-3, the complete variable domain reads DAMVIQNPRYQVTQFGKPVTLSCSQTLNHNVMYWYQQKSSQAPKLLFHYYDKDFNNEADTPDNFQSRRPNTSFCFLDIRSPGLGDTAMYLCATSRPSGLPSGTQYFGPGTRLTVL.

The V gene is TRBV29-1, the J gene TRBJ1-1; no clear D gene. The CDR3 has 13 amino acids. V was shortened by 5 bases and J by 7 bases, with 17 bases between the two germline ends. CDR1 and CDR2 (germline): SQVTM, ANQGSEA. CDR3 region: CSVSTRLVGEAFF. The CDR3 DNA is TGCAGCGTTTCGACCAGGTTAGTTGGTGAAGCTTTCTTT. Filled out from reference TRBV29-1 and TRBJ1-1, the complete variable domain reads SAVISQKPSRDICQRGTSLTIQCQVDSQVTMMFWYRQQPGQSLTLIATANQGSEATYESGFVIDKFPISRPNLTFSTLTVSNMSPEDSSIYLCSVSTRLVGEAFFGQGTRLTVV.

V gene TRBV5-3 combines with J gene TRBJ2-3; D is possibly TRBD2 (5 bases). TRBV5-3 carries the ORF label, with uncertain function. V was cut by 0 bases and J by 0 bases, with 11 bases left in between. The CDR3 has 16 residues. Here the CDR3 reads CARSLGEQVSTDTQYF. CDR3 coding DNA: TGTGCCAGAAGCTTGGGGGAGCAGGTTAGCACAGATACGCAGTATTTT.